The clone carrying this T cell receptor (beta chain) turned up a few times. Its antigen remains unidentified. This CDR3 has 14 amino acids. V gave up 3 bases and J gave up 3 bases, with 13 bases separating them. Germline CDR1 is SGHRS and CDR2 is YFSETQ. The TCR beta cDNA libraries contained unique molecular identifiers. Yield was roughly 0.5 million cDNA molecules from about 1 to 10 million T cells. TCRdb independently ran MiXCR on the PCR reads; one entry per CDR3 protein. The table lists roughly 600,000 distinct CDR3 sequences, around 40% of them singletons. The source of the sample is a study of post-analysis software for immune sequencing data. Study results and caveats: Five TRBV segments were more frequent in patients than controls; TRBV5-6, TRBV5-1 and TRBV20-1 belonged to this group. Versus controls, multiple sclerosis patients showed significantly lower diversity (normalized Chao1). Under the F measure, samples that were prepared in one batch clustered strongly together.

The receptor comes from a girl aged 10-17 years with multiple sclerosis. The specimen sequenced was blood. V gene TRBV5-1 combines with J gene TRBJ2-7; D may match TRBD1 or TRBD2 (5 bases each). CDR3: CASSSWGPYYEQYF. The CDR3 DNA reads TGCGCCAGCAGCTCGTGGGGACCTTACTACGAGCAGTACTTC.